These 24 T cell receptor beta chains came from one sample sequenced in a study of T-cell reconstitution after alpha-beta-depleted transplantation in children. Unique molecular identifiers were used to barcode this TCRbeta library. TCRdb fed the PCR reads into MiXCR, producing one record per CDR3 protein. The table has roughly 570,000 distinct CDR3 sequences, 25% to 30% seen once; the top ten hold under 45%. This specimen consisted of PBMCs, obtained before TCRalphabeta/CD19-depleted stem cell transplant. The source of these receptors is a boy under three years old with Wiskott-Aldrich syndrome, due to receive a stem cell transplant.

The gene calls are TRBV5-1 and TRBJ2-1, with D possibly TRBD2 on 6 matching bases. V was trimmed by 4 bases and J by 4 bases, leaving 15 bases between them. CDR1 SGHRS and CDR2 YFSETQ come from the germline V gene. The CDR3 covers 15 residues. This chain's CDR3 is CASSQREIVYNEQFF. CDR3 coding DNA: TGCGCCAGCAGCCAACGGGAGATCGTTTACAATGAGCAGTTCTTC.

In nucleotides, the CDR3 is TGTGCCACCAGCATACAGGGGGCAAACACTGAAGCTTTCTTT. Translation gives CATSIQGANTEAFF. This sequence joins TRBV15 and TRBJ1-1; 9 nucleotides match TRBD1. This CDR3 has 14 amino acids. J lost 2 bases, V lost 4 bases, and 2 bases had no gene match. The V gene's germline CDR1 is LNHNV and CDR2 YYDKDF (reference sequence).

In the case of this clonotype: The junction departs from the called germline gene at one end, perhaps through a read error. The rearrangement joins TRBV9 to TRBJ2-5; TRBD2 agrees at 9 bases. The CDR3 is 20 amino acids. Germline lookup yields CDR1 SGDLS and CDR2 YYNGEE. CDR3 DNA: TGTGCCATCAGCGTAAGCGCCCTAAGCGGGAGGCCCACGGAAGAAGAGACCCAGTACTTC. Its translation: CAISVSALSGRPTEEETQYF.

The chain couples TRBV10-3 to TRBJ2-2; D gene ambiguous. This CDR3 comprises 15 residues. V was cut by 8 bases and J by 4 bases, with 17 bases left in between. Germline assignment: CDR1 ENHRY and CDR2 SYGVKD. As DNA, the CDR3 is TGTGCCATCGGCACAGAGACGACGATCACCGGGGAGCTGTTTTTT. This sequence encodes CAIGTETTITGELFF.

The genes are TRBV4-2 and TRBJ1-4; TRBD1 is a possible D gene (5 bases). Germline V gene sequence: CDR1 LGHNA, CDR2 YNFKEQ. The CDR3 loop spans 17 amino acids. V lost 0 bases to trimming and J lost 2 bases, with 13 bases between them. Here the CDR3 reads CASSQDLRAPTNEKLFF. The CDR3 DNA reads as TGTGCCAGCAGCCAAGATCTCAGGGCTCCCACTAATGAAAAACTGTTTTTT.

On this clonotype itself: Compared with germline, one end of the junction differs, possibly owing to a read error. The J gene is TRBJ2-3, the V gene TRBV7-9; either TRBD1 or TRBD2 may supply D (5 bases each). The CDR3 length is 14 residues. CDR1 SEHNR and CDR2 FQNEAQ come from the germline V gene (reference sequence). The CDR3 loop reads CAISPGTLGDTQYF. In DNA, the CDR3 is TGTGCCATCAGCCCCGGGACCCTGGGGGATACGCAGTATTTT.

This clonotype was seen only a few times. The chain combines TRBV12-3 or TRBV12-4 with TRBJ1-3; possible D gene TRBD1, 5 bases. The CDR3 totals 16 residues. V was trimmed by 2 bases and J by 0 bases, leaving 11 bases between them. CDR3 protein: CASSLWGTSSGNTIYF. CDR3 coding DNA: TGTGCCAGCAGTTTATGGGGCACGAGCTCTGGAAACACCATATATTTT.

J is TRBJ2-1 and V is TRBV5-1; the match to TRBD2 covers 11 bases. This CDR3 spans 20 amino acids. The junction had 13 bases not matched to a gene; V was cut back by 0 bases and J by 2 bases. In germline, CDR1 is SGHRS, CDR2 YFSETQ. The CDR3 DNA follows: TGCGCCAGCAGCTTGGCGCCCCCGGGACTAGCGGCTTCCACCTACAATGAGCAGTTCTTC. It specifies CASSLAPPGLAASTYNEQFF.

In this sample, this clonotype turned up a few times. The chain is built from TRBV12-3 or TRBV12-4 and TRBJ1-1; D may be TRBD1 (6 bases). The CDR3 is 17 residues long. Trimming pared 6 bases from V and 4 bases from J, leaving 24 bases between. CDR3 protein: CASSPPTGRVVGTEAFF. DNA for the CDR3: TGTGCCAGCAGCCCCCCCACAGGGAGAGTCGTTGGCACTGAAGCTTTCTTT.

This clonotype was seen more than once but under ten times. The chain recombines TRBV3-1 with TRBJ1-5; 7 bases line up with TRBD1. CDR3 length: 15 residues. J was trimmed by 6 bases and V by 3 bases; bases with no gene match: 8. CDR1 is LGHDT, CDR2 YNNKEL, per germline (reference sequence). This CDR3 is CASSHPDRVCQPQHF. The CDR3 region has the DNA TGTGCCAGCAGCCACCCCGACAGGGTATGTCAGCCCCAGCATTTT.

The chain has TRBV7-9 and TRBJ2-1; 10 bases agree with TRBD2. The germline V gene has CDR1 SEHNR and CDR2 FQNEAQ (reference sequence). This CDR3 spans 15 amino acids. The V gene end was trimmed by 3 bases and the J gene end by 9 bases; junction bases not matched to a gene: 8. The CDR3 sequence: CASSFPGLARSEQFF. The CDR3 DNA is TGTGCCAGCAGCTTCCCGGGACTAGCGAGAAGTGAGCAGTTCTTC.

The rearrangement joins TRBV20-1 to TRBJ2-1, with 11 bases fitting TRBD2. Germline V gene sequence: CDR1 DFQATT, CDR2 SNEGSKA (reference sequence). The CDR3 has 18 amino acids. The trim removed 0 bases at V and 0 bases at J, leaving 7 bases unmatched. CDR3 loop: CSARDRGLAGRSYNEQFF. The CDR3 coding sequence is TGCAGTGCTAGAGACCGAGGACTAGCGGGTCGCTCCTACAATGAGCAGTTCTTC.

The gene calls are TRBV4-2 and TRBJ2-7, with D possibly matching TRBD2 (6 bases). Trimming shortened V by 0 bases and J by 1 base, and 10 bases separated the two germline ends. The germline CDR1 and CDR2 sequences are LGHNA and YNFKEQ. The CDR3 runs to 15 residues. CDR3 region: CASSQDTSFSYEQYF. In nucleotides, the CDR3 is TGTGCCAGCAGCCAAGATACTAGCTTTTCCTACGAGCAGTACTTC.

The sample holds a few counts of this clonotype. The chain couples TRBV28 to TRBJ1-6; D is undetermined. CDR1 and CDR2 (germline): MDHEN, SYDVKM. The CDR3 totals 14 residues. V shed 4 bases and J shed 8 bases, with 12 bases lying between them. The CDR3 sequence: CASSYPPEDSPLHF. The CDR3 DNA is TGTGCCAGCAGTTACCCCCCAGAAGATTCACCCCTCCACTTT.

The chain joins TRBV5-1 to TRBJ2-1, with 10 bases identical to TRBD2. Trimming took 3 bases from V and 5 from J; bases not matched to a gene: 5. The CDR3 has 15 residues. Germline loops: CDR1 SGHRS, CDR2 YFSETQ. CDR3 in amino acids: CASSYEAGGHNEQFF. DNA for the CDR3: TGCGCCAGCAGCTACGAAGCGGGAGGGCACAATGAGCAGTTCTTC.

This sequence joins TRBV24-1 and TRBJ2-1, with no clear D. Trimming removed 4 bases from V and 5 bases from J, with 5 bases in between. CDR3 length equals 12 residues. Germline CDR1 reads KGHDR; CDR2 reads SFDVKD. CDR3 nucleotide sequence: TGTGCCACCAGTGAGGCTAACAATGAGCAGTTCTTC. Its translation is CATSEANNEQFF.

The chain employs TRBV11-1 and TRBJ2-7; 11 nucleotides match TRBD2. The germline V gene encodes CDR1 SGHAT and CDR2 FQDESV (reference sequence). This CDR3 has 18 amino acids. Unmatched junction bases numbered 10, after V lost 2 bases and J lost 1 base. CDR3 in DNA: TGTGCCAGCAGCTTAACTAGCGGGAGTCGGGGTGGTTCCTACGAGCAGTACTTC. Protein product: CASSLTSGSRGGSYEQYF. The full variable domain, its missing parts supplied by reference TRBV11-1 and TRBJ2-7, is EAEVAQSPRYKITEKSQAVAFWCDPISGHATLYWYRQILGQGPELLVQFQDESVVDDSQLPKDRFSAERLKGVDSTLKIQPAELGDSAMYLCASSLTSGSRGGSYEQYFGPGTRLTVT.

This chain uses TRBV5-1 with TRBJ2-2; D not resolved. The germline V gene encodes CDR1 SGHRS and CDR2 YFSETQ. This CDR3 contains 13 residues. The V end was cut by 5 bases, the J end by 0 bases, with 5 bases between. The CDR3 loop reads CASRVANTGELFF. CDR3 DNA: TGCGCCAGCAGGGTAGCGAACACCGGGGAGCTGTTTTTT.

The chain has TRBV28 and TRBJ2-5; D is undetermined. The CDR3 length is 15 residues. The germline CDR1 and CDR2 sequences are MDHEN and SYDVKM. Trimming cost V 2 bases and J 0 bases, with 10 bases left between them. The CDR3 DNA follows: TGTGCCAGCAGTTTAGGCGGAACGTACCAAGAGACCCAGTACTTC. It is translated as CASSLGGTYQETQYF.

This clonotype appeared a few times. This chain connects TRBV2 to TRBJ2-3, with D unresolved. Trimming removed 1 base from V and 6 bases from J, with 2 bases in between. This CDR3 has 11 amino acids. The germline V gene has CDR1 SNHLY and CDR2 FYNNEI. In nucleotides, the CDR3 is TGTGCCAGCAGTGAAGAGGATACGCAGTATTTT. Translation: CASSEEDTQYF. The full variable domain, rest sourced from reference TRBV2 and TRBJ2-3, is EPEVTQTPSHQVTQMGQEVILRCVPISNHLYFYWYRQILGQKVEFLVSFYNNEISEKSEIFDDQFSVERPDGSNFTLKIRSTKLEDSAMYFCASSEEDTQYFGPGTRLTVL.

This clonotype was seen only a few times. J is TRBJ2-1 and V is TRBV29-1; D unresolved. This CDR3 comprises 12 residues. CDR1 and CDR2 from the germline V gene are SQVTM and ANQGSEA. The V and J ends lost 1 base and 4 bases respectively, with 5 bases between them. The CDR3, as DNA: TGCAGCGTTGAAGGAGTATACAATGAGCAGTTCTTC. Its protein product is CSVEGVYNEQFF.

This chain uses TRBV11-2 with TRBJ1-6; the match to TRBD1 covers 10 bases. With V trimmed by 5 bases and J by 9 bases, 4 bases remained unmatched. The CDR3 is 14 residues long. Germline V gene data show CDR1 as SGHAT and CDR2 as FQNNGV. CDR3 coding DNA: TGTGCCAGCAGCCAAGGGACAGGGGCTTCACCCCTCCACTTT. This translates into CASSQGTGASPLHF.

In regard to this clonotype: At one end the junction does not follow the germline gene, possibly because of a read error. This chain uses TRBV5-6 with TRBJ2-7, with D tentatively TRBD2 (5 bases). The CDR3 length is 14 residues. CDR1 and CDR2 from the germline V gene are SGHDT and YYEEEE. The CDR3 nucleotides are TGTGCCAGCAGCTTGCTCCCGGATGACTACGAGCAGTACTTT. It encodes CASSLLPDDYEQYF.

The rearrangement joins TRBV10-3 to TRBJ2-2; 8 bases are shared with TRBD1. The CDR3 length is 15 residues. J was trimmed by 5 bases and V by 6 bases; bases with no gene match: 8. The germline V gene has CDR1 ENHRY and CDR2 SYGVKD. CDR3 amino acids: CAIRGGQAPTGELFF. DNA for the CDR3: TGTGCCATCAGGGGGGGACAGGCGCCTACCGGGGAGCTGTTTTTT.